The 6 T cell receptor beta chains presented below share a single source sample, sequenced in a study of shared clonotypes between healthy human individuals. Clones were sequenced by immunoSEQ multiplex PCR, and TCRdb holds only the in-frame ones, with some missing. The sample shows hundreds of thousands of clones, over 65% of them seen only once. Sequencing used memory CD4+ T cells sorted from blood. Subset denoted: CD45RA-negative fraction. These receptors were collected from a young woman in good health.

The chain combines TRBV2 with TRBJ1-1; no clear D gene. The length of the CDR3 is 13 residues. V lost 9 bases and J 4 bases, leaving 15 bases between the germline ends. From germline, CDR1 is SNHLY and CDR2 FYNNEI. CDR3 DNA sequence: TGTGCCAGTACACTCGATTTTAGCACTGAAGCTTTCTTT. It yields the protein CASTLDFSTEAFF.

CDR3 DNA: TGTGCCAGCAGTGAAACCGGGACGGGGGGCTATGGCTACACCTTC. Encoded protein: CASSETGTGGYGYTF. This chain connects TRBV6-1 to TRBJ1-2; tentatively, D is TRBD1 (5 bases). The CDR3 spans 15 residues. V lost 2 bases and J 4 bases, leaving 14 bases between the germline ends. Germline V gives CDR1 MNHNS, CDR2 SASEGT.

The genes are TRBV6-1 and TRBJ2-2; 7 nucleotides line up with TRBD2. V was clipped by 3 bases and J by 1 base; unmatched bases: 8. The CDR3 runs to 17 residues. CDR1 is MNHNS, CDR2 SASEGT, per germline. The CDR3 DNA reads TGTGCCAGCAGTGACCCTGGGGCTAGCGGGAACACCGGGGAGCTGTTTTTT. Translating gives CASSDPGASGNTGELFF.

This clone was counted only a few times. CDR3 protein: CASSPGLTSYEQYF. Here the CDR3 DNA reads TGTGCCAGCAGCCCGGGGCTTACCTCCTACGAGCAGTACTTC. This sequence joins TRBV11-2 and TRBJ2-7; D tentatively reads TRBD1 or TRBD2 (5 bases each). The CDR3 runs to 14 residues. Germline assignment: CDR1 SGHAT and CDR2 FQNNGV. Trimming removed 5 bases at V and 0 bases at J, with 11 bases between.

This clone showed up just once. V is TRBV5-4 and J is TRBJ1-1; unclear D gene. V was pared by 4 bases and J by 5 bases, with 12 bases between. The CDR3 totals 13 residues. CDR1 SGHNT and CDR2 YYREEE come from the germline V gene (reference sequence). The chain's CDR3 is CASSPAGWTEAFF. The CDR3 DNA sequence: TGTGCCAGCAGCCCCGCGGGATGGACTGAAGCTTTCTTT.

This clone was counted many times. This chain links TRBV2 with TRBJ1-1; TRBD1 matches at 8 bases. This CDR3 comprises 16 residues. Germline V gene data show CDR1 as SNHLY and CDR2 as FYNNEI. V was clipped by 5 bases and J by 5 bases; unmatched bases: 13. CDR3 in amino acids: CASSHSQGGVETEAFF. CDR3 nucleotide sequence: TGTGCCAGCAGTCATTCACAGGGGGGGGTTGAAACTGAAGCTTTCTTT.